This T cell receptor (beta chain) was documented in a study of T cell responses to AZD1222 COVID-19 vaccine. Findings and limits, study-wide: The number of AZD1222 recipients seropositive at baseline was only five or six. Spike was spanned by vaccine-associated CD4 TCRs, which were dominant at 160-218 and 743-854.

Trimming removed 6 bases from V and 6 bases from J; junction bases left unmatched: 10. Germline CDR1 MNHEY, CDR2 SMNVEV (reference sequence). The CDR3 runs 15 residues. Comment on this clone: Its cognate antigen is unknown.

Sequencing was performed with immunoSEQ multiplex PCR; in TCRdb, only in-frame clones are kept and a portion is missing. Of fewer than 130,000 clones in the sample, just under 95% were seen once. This receptor was identified in an adult in good health. The V and J genes are TRBV27 and TRBJ1-5; 8 bases match TRBD1. The starting material was peripheral blood, obtained on day 0 of AZD1222 vaccination. CDR3 residues: CASRETGTGFQPQHF. Here the CDR3 DNA reads TGTGCCAGCAGGGAAACCGGGACAGGATTTCAGCCCCAGCATTTT.